This TCR beta chain was sequenced during a study of regulatory T cells in long-lasting Graves disease (dated by TCRdb to the early 2020s). Looking at the study overall: Patients with newly diagnosed Graves' disease had been on antithyroid drugs for under 3 months. Patients with persistent Graves' disease were compared with patients with newly diagnosed Graves' disease using TCR sequencing and RNA sequencing of peripheral blood. The study was registered as a clinical trial and conducted in China. A total of approximately 35 samples underwent TCR sequencing: about 13 from persistent and about 20 from newly diagnosed Graves' disease patients. Summary of the overall study and its limitations: Compared with newly diagnosed patients, patients with persistent Graves' disease had lower TCR Shannon entropy and fewer highly expanded clones, which suggests clonal expansion. Only peripheral blood was studied, because thyroid tissue, the primary lesion, was inaccessible. Sequencing and analysis were limited to the TCR beta chain. The small sample size was acknowledged by the authors as a limitation that may reduce accuracy. More public clonotypes were shared among persistent patients (under 3,000) than among newly diagnosed patients (approximately 930). Preferential use of TRBV28, TRBJ1-2 and TRBJ2-5 was observed in persistent disease, whereas TRBV20-1 and TRBJ2-1 were favored in newly diagnosed disease.

Reading the germline V gene gives CDR1 MDHEN and CDR2 SYDVKM. Relative to germline, V is 7 bases shorter and J is 10 bases shorter, with 17 bases between their ends. The CDR3 measures 13 amino acids from cysteine to phenylalanine. CDR3 DNA only is kept here, 39 bases in frame from base 1. The library relied on multiplex PCR. The reads were generated on an Illumina HiSeq 4000. TCR beta libraries were built with iRepertoire HTBI primers and Arm-PCR amplification of CDR3 regions. PCR products were gel purified before sequencing. The authors processed their data as follows. Gene usage analysis of CDR3 amino acid clonotypes relied on the 60 to 65 TRBV and about 15 TRBJ segments identified across samples. COPE and FqMerger were used to merge filtered high-quality paired reads into contigs. Contigs were aligned with BLAST to IMGT TRBV, TRBD and TRBJ reference genes, and CDR3 was defined per IMGT. Any clonotype with a frequency above 0.1% was classified as a highly expanded clone. Shannon entropy served as the measure of repertoire diversity, while the Gini coefficient captured V-J evenness. A clonotype found in more than one individual was treated as public. TCRdb trimmed the raw reads at Q25, called clones with MiXCR and kept productive beta chains. Each record represents a unique CDR3 protein, reported with the most common genes and DNA among its rows. The V and J calls were determined by TCRdb, not by the authors. Present in this sample are 450,000 to 700,000 distinct CDR3 sequences, about 13% of which were seen just once. Jointly, the top ten make up roughly 10% of the sample.

On this clonotype itself: The specificity of this receptor is unknown. A far bigger clonotype differs at one base, so this is likely a read error.

Read against the paper, the sample's time point label means: newly diagnosed GD, antithyroid drugs for less than 3 months. RNA was extracted from PBMCs in TRIzol for both TCR sequencing and RNA sequencing. The diagnosis of Graves' disease followed American Thyroid Association guidelines. Recruitment of patients was carried out at an endocrinology department in Xi'an, China. Each patient gave about 10 milliliters of peripheral blood, collected in an EDTA anticoagulant tube. Ficoll Paque Plus density gradient separation was used to isolate PBMCs, and no additional T cell sorting was done. RNA quality was checked with an Agilent 2100 Bioanalyzer and agarose gel, and concentration with a NanoDrop 2000. A further study also used this sample, focusing on T cells in Graves' hyperthyroidism and ophthalmopathy. In that second paper, the authors write: Stable Graves' hyperthyroidism was defined as no progression to ophthalmopathy during 18 months of follow-up. Hyperthyroidism patients were newly diagnosed, with disease duration under 2 months, and aged 18 to 65 years. Any patient with an uncontrolled infection, another autoimmune disease, pregnancy or lactation was excluded. Diagnoses were established on the basis of clinical symptoms, serum thyroxine and TRAb, thyroid ultrasound, and orbital computed tomography. The TCR CDR3 was subjected to a first round of RT-PCR using the HTBI primer set and the Qiagen OneStep RT-PCR kit. Most expanded thyroid clonotypes (frequency above 0.001) were also detected in blood, a finding suggesting that blood repertoires may reflect thyroid immune responses. A 13 V-J signature model separated ophthalmopathy from stable hyperthyroidism, with 87.88% sensitivity and roughly 81% specificity in cross-validation and 80%/75% in testing. In validation, the model predicted progression to ophthalmopathy a median of approximately 6.3 months before onset, with roughly 71% sensitivity and just under 75% specificity. To identify TCR V-J signatures that set the groups apart, the researchers used a discovery cohort of 100 patients, made up of 43 with Graves' ophthalmopathy and about 59 with stable Graves' hyperthyroidism. An independent validation cohort of around 19 hyperthyroidism patients and 17 patients who later progressed to ophthalmopathy tested prospective prediction of ophthalmopathy. For training and testing, the 100 or so patients in the discovery cohort were randomly divided in a 7:3 ratio. The study also compared thyroid tissue and blood T-cell repertoires from several Graves' hyperthyroidism patients. Once sampling was done, hyperthyroidism patients were given methimazole at a starting dose of 30 mg daily, whereas ophthalmopathy patients were given high-dose intravenous methylprednisolone. Libraries were constructed in a second round of multiplex PCR, after which size selection and purification were performed. Sequencing of the libraries was done on an Illumina HiSeq2000 using paired-end 100 bp reads. Raw data were processed with SOAPnuke, discarding reads with adapters, uncalled bases, mean Phred below 15, or no exact constant-primer or identifier match. High-quality paired reads were merged with COPE v1.2.5, and unique nucleotide sequences were defined as clonotypes. Clonotypes were aligned to IMGT TRBV, TRBD and TRBJ reference segments using MiTCR v1.1. Only V-J combinations with frequency above 0.0001, covering 99% to 99.2% of repertoires, were analysed. The TCS score was defined as the ratio of F50 (clonal expansion) to E x V (chaos), calculated using BLOSUM62-based TCRdist between CDR3 peptides within each V-J. Welch's t-statistics and random forest reduced roughly 540 V-J features to some 14, which were used in a naive Bayes classifier (R e1071). Sample size was not statistically predetermined, and investigators were not blinded to group allocation. The paper describes TCR Vbeta CDR3 sequencing of around 140 peripheral blood samples, made up of 43 ophthalmopathy patients, roughly 80 hyperthyroidism patients and approximately 17 progressor patients.

The receptor's source is a man aged 25-40 years with Graves disease. Donor details come from another sample of the same person, matched by shared clones. This specimen consisted of peripheral blood mononuclear cells (PBMCs), obtained at new diagnosis, from a patient treated with antithyroid drugs. The chain was built from TRBV28 and TRBJ2-1, with no reliable assignment of the D segment. Here is the DNA: TGTGCCAGCACTTTGAGCGATCCCTACGAGCAGTTCTTC. It encodes CASTLSDPYEQFF.